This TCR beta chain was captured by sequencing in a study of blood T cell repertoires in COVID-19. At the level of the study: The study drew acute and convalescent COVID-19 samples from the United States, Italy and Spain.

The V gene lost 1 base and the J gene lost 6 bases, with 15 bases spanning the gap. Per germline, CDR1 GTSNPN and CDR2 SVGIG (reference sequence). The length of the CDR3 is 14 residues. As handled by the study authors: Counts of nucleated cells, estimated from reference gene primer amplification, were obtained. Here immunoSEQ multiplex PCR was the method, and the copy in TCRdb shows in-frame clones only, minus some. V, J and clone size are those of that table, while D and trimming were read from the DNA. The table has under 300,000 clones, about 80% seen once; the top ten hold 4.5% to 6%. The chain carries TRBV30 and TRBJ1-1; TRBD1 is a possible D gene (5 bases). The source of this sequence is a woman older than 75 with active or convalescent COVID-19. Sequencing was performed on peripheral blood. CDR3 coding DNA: TGTGCCTGGAGTGAGTTTTCAGGGTGGGCTGAAGCTTTCTTT. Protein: CAWSEFSGWAEAFF.